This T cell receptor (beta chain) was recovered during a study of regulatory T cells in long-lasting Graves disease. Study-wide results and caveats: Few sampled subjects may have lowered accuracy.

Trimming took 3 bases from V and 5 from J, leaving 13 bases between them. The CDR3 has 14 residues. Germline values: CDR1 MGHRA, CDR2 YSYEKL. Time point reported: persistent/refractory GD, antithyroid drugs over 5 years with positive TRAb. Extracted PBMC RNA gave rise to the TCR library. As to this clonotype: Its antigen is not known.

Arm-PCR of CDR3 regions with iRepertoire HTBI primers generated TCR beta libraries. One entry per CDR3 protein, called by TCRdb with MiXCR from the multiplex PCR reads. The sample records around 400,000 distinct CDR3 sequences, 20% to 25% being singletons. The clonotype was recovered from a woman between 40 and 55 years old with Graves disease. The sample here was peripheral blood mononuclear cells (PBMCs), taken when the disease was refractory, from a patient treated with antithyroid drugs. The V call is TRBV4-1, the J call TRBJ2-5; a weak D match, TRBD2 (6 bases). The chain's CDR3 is CASSHPPRGETQYF. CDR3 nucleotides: TGCGCCAGCAGCCACCCACCCCGGGGGGAGACCCAGTACTTC.